This T cell receptor (beta chain) comes out of a study of control samples from healthy donors and cancer patients. Method: immunoSEQ multiplex PCR; TCRdb's copy keeps in-frame clones and lacks some. The table shows 230,000 or so clones, with around 94% occurring only once. The V gene lost 4 bases and the J gene lost 2 bases, with 8 bases spanning the gap. The CDR3 loop spans 13 amino acids. Germline values: CDR1 LNHDA, CDR2 SQIVND (reference sequence). The gene calls are TRBV19 and TRBJ1-2; D possibly corresponds to TRBD1 (5 bases). This clonotype was sampled from a man aged 45-65 years in good health. The specimen was blood. The CDR3, as DNA: TGTGCCAGTAGTAGGGGCGGAAACTATGGCTACACCTTC. It translates to CASSRGGNYGYTF.